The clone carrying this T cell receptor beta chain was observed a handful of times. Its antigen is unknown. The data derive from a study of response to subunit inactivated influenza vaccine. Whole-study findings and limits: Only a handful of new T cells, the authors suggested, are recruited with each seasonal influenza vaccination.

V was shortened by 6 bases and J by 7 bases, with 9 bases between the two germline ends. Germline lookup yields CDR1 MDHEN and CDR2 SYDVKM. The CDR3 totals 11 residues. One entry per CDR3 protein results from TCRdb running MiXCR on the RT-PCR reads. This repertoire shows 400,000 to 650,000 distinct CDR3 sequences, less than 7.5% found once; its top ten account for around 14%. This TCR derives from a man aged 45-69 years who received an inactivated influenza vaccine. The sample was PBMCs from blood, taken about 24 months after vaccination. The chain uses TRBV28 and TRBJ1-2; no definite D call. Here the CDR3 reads CASRKDGGYTF. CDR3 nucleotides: TGTGCCAGCAGAAAAGATGGTGGCTACACCTTC.